This T cell receptor (beta chain) stems from a study of blood T cell repertoires in COVID-19. Study as a whole: Italy, Spain and the United States were the sources of the convalescent and acute COVID-19 samples. PBMCs, B-cell-depleted T cells, or T cells provided the cDNA or gDNA that made up the material.

Original processing methods: Nucleated cell number was recorded as an estimate derived from reference gene primer amplification. Measured with immunoSEQ multiplex PCR; TCRdb has only the in-frame clones, and not every one. The V and J calls and clone size are taken from that table; D and trimming were inferred from the DNA. This sample has over 70,000 clones, with 87% found just once. After removal of 5 bases from V and 0 bases from J, the junction contained 15 bases not matched to a gene. From germline, CDR1 is MDHEN and CDR2 SYDVKM. The CDR3 length is 19 residues. A single count supports this clone.

V is TRBV28 and J is TRBJ2-3; 9 bases agree with TRBD2. The sample taken for sequencing was peripheral blood. The clonotype was recovered from a human donor in a cohort sampled during active COVID-19. This CDR3 reads CASSQVLAGWYSSTDTQYF. The DNA of the CDR3 is TGTGCCAGCAGTCAAGTACTAGCGGGCTGGTACTCTAGCACAGATACGCAGTATTTT. Combining the CDR3 with reference TRBV28 and TRBJ2-3 gives the whole variable domain DVKVTQSSRYLVKRTGEKVFLECVQDMDHENMFWYRQDPGLGLRLIYFSYDVKMKEKGDIPEGYSVSREKKERFSLILESASTNQTSMYLCASSQVLAGWYSSTDTQYFGPGTRLTVL.